This T cell receptor (beta chain) was sequenced during a study of T cell responses to AZD1222 COVID-19 vaccine. TCRdb keeps only in-frame clones here, not all; method: immunoSEQ multiplex PCR. The sample records tens of thousands of clones, about nine tenths being singletons. This clone occurred once. The antigen remains undetermined. Whole-study findings and limits: Repertoire sampling was restricted to post-peak T cell response timepoints.

Second-dose groups at about 4 or about 12 weeks were pooled. This specimen consisted of peripheral blood, obtained 28 days after the second AZD1222 dose. The TCR was taken from an adult who received the AZD1222 COVID-19 vaccine.

The DNA for the CDR3 is TGTGCCAGCAGTTTACTAGCGGGAGGTAACGAGCAGTACTTC. It is translated as CASSLLAGGNEQYF. The V call is TRBV28, the J call TRBJ2-7, with TRBD2 matching 11 bases. Trimming removed 2 bases from V and 5 bases from J; junction bases left unmatched: 2. Germline CDR1 reads MDHEN; CDR2 reads SYDVKM. The CDR3 length is 14 residues.